This T cell receptor beta chain appears in the sequencing data of a study of blood T cells in healthy people across ages. Total RNA, at least 5 micrograms per sample, came from PBMCs. With 4 bases clipped from V and 2 bases from J, the junction kept 15 bases outside the gene matches. Germline CDR1 and CDR2: SGHRS and YFSETQ. This CDR3 is built from 18 residues. Then a second PCR, running about 6 to 12 cycles, was carried out with a sample-barcoded 5' primer and a J-beta primer mix. MiXCR, run by TCRdb on the 5' RACE reads, gives a single entry per CDR3 protein. This table holds about 780,000 distinct CDR3 sequences, 35% to 60% found once. In regard to this clonotype: Its target is not known.

Points from the study as a whole: More naive CD4+ cells and higher diversity were found in long-lived than in aged donors.

J is TRBJ2-1 and V is TRBV5-1; 7 positions match TRBD1. Sequenced sample: blood. This clonotype originated in an elderly man in good health. This CDR3 reads CASSGTVVPTMTYNEQFF. CDR3 nucleotides: TGCGCCAGCAGCGGGACAGTTGTTCCTACAATGACCTACAATGAGCAGTTCTTC.